Listed below are T cell receptor beta chains from one sample, sequenced in a study of cytomegalovirus exposure and HLA in healthy donors. Measured with immunoSEQ multiplex PCR; TCRdb has only the in-frame clones, and not every one. The table lists 150,000 to 200,000 clones, 80% to 85% of them singletons. The sequenced material came from PBMCs. The source of these receptors is a man aged 50 to 60 in good health and CMV-seropositive. The CDR3 runs from the conserved cysteine through the conserved F or W. The D gene is left open where the match is weak. Clone size is not always given. Where it is, it says once, few, many or a class for expanded clones.

CDR3aa: CASSPLPQSEQYF
CDR3nt: TGTGCCAGCAGCCCCCTCCCTCAGTCCGAGCAGTACTTC
abundance: once
d_gene: .
j_gene: TRBJ2-7
v_gene: TRBV16

CDR3aa: CASSQDRGVYNSPLHF
CDR3nt: TGTGCCAGCAGCCAAGACAGGGGCGTGTATAATTCACCCCTCCACTTT
abundance: .
d_gene: .
j_gene: TRBJ1-6
v_gene: TRBV14

CDR3aa: CASSQLSGNTYEQYF
CDR3nt: TGCGCCAGCAGCCAACTCAGCGGGAACACCTACGAGCAGTACTTC
abundance: .
d_gene: TRBD2
j_gene: TRBJ2-7
v_gene: TRBV5-1

CDR3aa: CASSPRVGGARNQPQHF
CDR3nt: TGTGCCAGTAGTCCCCGGGTGGGCGGGGCGCGCAATCAGCCCCAGCATTTT
abundance: .
d_gene: .
j_gene: TRBJ1-5
v_gene: TRBV19

CDR3aa: CASSFSDTQYF
CDR3nt: TGTGCCAGCAGTTTCTCCGATACGCAGTATTTT
abundance: .
d_gene: .
j_gene: TRBJ2-3
v_gene: TRBV28

CDR3aa: CASSPLYTGDDEKLFF
CDR3nt: TGTGCCAGCAGTCCACTCTACACAGGGGATGATGAAAAACTGTTTTTT
abundance: .
d_gene: TRBD1
j_gene: TRBJ1-4
v_gene: TRBV27

CDR3aa: CASSSYWMDSYNEQFF
CDR3nt: TGTGCCAGCAGCTCCTATTGGATGGACTCTTACAATGAGCAGTTCTTC
abundance: .
d_gene: .
j_gene: TRBJ2-1
v_gene: TRBV5-6

CDR3aa: CASSSVTGTPNSPLHF
CDR3nt: TGTGCCAGCAGTTCAGTTACCGGGACACCCAATTCACCCCTCCACTTT
abundance: .
d_gene: .
j_gene: TRBJ1-6
v_gene: TRBV27

CDR3aa: CASSSIGGGGEQYF
CDR3nt: TGTGCCAGCAGTTCAATTGGTGGCGGGGGAGAGCAGTACTTC
abundance: .
d_gene: TRBD2
j_gene: TRBJ2-7
v_gene: TRBV28

CDR3aa: CASSRTGVGTFF
CDR3nt: TGTGCCAGCAGCCGGACAGGGGTAGGAACTTTCTTT
abundance: .
d_gene: TRBD1
j_gene: TRBJ1-1
v_gene: TRBV11-2

CDR3aa: CASSLAAGDRSSYNSPLHF
CDR3nt: TGTGCCAGCAGCTTAGCGGCTGGAGACAGGAGCTCCTATAATTCACCCCTCCACTTT
abundance: .
d_gene: .
j_gene: TRBJ1-6
v_gene: TRBV13

CDR3aa: CASSRDREDTEAFF
CDR3nt: TGTGCCAGCAGCCGGGACAGGGAGGACACTGAAGCTTTCTTT
abundance: .
d_gene: TRBD1
j_gene: TRBJ1-1
v_gene: TRBV28

CDR3aa: CASIRLAYNEQFF
CDR3nt: TGTGCCAGCATCCGACTAGCCTACAATGAGCAGTTCTTC
abundance: .
d_gene: .
j_gene: TRBJ2-1
v_gene: TRBV2

CDR3aa: CASSAGQGPNEKLFF
CDR3nt: TGTGCCAGCAGCGCCGGACAGGGGCCTAATGAAAAACTGTTTTTT
abundance: once
d_gene: TRBD1
j_gene: TRBJ1-4
v_gene: TRBV5-6

CDR3aa: CASSLEGQGATGNTIYF
CDR3nt: TGCGCCAGCAGCTTGGAAGGACAGGGGGCGACTGGAAACACCATATATTTT
abundance: few
d_gene: TRBD1
j_gene: TRBJ1-3
v_gene: TRBV5-1

CDR3aa: CASSKKQGPTNEKLFF
CDR3nt: TGCGCCAGCAGCAAAAAACAGGGGCCAACTAATGAAAAACTGTTTTTT
abundance: .
d_gene: TRBD1
j_gene: TRBJ1-4
v_gene: TRBV5-1

CDR3aa: CASSFRPSGGPVQDEQYF
CDR3nt: TGTGCCAGCAGTTTTCGGCCTAGCGGGGGGCCCGTCCAGGACGAGCAGTACTTC
abundance: .
d_gene: TRBD2
j_gene: TRBJ2-7
v_gene: TRBV27

CDR3aa: CASSHGGANTGELFF
CDR3nt: TGCGCCAGCAGCCACGGGGGGGCGAACACCGGGGAGCTGTTTTTT
abundance: .
d_gene: TRBD2
j_gene: TRBJ2-2
v_gene: TRBV4-3

CDR3aa: CASPYPHGTTSYEQYF
CDR3nt: TGTGCCAGCCCTTACCCCCACGGGACAACATCCTACGAGCAGTACTTC
abundance: .
d_gene: .
j_gene: TRBJ2-7
v_gene: TRBV27

CDR3aa: CAWRKQGDQETQYF
CDR3nt: TGTGCCTGGAGAAAGCAGGGGGACCAAGAGACCCAGTACTTC
abundance: .
d_gene: TRBD1
j_gene: TRBJ2-5
v_gene: TRBV30

CDR3aa: CAISESKGAGLEQYF
CDR3nt: TGTGCCATCAGTGAGTCAAAGGGGGCAGGGCTTGAGCAGTACTTC
abundance: .
d_gene: TRBD1
j_gene: TRBJ2-7
v_gene: TRBV10-3

CDR3aa: CASKMGGQNSYEQYF
CDR3nt: TGTGCCAGTAAGATGGGAGGGCAAAATTCCTACGAGCAGTACTTC
abundance: .
d_gene: TRBD2
j_gene: TRBJ2-7
v_gene: TRBV19

CDR3aa: CASSTSGQGTQEQYF
CDR3nt: TGTGCCAGCAGTACCTCGGGACAGGGTACGCAAGAGCAGTACTTC
abundance: .
d_gene: TRBD1
j_gene: TRBJ2-5
v_gene: TRBV28

CDR3aa: CAILQGSGANVLTF
CDR3nt: TGTGCCATACTACAGGGCTCTGGGGCCAACGTCCTGACTTTC
abundance: .
d_gene: .
j_gene: TRBJ2-6
v_gene: TRBV10-3

CDR3aa: CASSFRTGGPNYGYTF
CDR3nt: TGTGCCAGCAGCTTCCGGACAGGGGGCCCCAACTATGGCTACACCTTC
abundance: once
d_gene: TRBD1
j_gene: TRBJ1-2
v_gene: TRBV7-2

CDR3aa: CAISGEYEQYF
CDR3nt: TGTGCCATCAGTGGCGAGTACGAGCAGTACTTC
abundance: .
d_gene: .
j_gene: TRBJ2-7
v_gene: TRBV10-3

CDR3aa: CASSAAGGAGEQYF
CDR3nt: TGTGCCAGCAGCGCTGCAGGGGGCGCGGGCGAGCAGTACTTC
abundance: .
d_gene: TRBD1
j_gene: TRBJ2-7
v_gene: TRBV5-6